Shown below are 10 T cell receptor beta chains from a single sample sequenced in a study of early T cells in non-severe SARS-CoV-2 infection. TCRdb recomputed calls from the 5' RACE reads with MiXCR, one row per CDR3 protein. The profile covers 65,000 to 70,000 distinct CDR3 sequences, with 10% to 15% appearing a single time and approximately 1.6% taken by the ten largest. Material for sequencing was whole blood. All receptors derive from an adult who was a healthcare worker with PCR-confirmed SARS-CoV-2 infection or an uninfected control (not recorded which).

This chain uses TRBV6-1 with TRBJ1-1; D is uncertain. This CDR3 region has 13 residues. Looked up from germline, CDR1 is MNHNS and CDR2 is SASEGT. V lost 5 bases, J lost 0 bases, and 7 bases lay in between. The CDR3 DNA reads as TGTGCCAGCAGTTCACCTGTGAACACTGAAGCTTTCTTT. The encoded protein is CASSSPVNTEAFF.

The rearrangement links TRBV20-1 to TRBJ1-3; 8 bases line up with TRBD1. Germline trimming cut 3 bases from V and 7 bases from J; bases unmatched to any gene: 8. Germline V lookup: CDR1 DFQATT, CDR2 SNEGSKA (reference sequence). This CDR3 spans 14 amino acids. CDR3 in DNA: TGCAGTGCTAGTAGCCCAGGGGGCAGTAACACCATATATTTT. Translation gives CSASSPGGSNTIYF.

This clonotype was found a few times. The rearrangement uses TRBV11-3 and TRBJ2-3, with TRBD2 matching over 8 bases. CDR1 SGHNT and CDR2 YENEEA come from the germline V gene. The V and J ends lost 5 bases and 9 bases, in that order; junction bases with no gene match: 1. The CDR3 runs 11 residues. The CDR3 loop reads CASSRGGTQYF. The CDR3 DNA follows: TGTGCCAGCAGCCGGGGGGGAACGCAGTATTTT.

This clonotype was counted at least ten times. CDR3 sequence reads: CSARTGIYEQYF. CDR3 nucleotides: TGCAGCGCTAGAACAGGGATCTACGAGCAGTACTTC. The chain joins TRBV29-1 to TRBJ2-7; possible D gene TRBD1, 6 bases. V was trimmed by 7 bases and J by 3 bases, leaving 13 bases between them. Germline values: CDR1 SQVTM, CDR2 ANQGSEA. The CDR3 contains 12 residues.

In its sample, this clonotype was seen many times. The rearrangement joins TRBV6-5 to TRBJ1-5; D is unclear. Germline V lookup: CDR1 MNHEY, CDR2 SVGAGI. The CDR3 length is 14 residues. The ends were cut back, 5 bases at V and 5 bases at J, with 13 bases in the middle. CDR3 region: CASSTYEWDQPQHF. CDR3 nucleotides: TGTGCCAGCAGTACATACGAATGGGATCAGCCCCAGCATTTT.

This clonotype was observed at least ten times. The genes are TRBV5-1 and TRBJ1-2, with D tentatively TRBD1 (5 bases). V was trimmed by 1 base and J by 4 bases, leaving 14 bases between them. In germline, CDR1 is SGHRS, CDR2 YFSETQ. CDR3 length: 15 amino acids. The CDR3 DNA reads TGCGCCAGCAGCTTGTATTGGGGGAGTAGCTATGGCTACACCTTC. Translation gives CASSLYWGSSYGYTF.

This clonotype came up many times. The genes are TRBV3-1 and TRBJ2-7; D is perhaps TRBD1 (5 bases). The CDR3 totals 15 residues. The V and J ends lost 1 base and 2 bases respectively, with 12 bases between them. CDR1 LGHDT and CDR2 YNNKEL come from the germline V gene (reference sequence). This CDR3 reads CASSQGRAGTYEQYF. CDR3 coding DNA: TGTGCCAGCAGCCAAGGACGGGCAGGGACCTACGAGCAGTACTTC.

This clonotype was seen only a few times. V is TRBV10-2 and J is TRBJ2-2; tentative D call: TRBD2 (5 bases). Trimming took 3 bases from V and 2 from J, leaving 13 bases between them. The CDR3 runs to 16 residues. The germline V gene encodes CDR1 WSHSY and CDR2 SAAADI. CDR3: CASSERESFNTGELFF. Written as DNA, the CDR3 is TGCGCCAGCAGTGAAAGGGAGTCTTTCAACACCGGGGAGCTGTTTTTT.

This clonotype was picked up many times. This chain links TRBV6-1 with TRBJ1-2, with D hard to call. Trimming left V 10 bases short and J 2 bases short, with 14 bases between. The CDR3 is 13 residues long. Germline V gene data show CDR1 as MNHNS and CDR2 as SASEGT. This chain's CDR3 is CATSRPSNYGYTF. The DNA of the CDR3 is TGTGCCACCTCCCGGCCGTCCAACTATGGCTACACCTTC.

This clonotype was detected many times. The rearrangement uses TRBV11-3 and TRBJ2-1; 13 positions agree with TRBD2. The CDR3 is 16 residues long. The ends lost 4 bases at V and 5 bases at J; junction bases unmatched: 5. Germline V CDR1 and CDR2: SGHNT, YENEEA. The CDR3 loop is CASSSTSGGAHNEQFF. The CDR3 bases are TGTGCCAGCAGCTCTACTAGCGGGGGGGCCCACAATGAGCAGTTCTTC.